The T cell receptor (beta chain) under discussion was sequenced for a study of cytomegalovirus exposure and HLA in healthy donors. Study-wide findings and caveats: The HLA-A and HLA-B alleles of most subjects were reportedly predicted accurately from TCR beta sequences. HLA alleles showed associations with 15,000 to 20,000 TCR beta sequences in a later analysis, at a 0.05 false discovery rate.

As regards this clone: What it binds is unknown.

From germline, CDR1 is LNHNV and CDR2 YYDKDF (reference sequence). CDR3 length: 16 amino acids. Trimming took 5 bases from V and 7 from J; bases not matched to a gene: 14. The PCR used 60 Vbeta and 13 Jbeta primers. Produced via immunoSEQ multiplex PCR; TCRdb's table is partial and in-frame only. The sample has about 150,000 clones; just under 80% are singletons. The sequenced sample was PBMCs. The chain is built from TRBV15 and TRBJ1-5, with 7 bases fitting TRBD1. The receptor's source is a woman between 45 and 60 years old in good health and CMV-seropositive. CDR3 in amino acids: CATSPGGKQGWQPQHF. DNA of the CDR3: TGTGCCACCAGCCCAGGGGGGAAACAGGGATGGCAGCCCCAGCATTTT.